These T cell receptor beta chains were read from a single sample in a study of blood T cell repertoires in COVID-19. Assay used: immunoSEQ multiplex PCR; TCRdb lists only in-frame clones, some missing. The sample consists of about 270,000 clones, about 89% of them appearing once. The material sequenced was peripheral blood. These receptors all come from a man between 40 and 49 years old with active or convalescent COVID-19. The conserved cysteine and the conserved F or W are not part of the CDR3 here. Fields, in order: V gene, CDR3 protein.

v_call: TRBV11-2; cdr3_aa: ASSLDFEHADTQY
v_call: TRBV4-1; cdr3_aa: ASSQEKYGSYEQY
v_call: TRBV6-5; cdr3_aa: ASSPQVSNQPQH
v_call: TRBV14; cdr3_aa: ASSQGLASGAF
v_call: TRBV5-1; cdr3_aa: ASSLSGVHGYT
v_call: TRBV28; cdr3_aa: ASSGQIRPRHEKLF
v_call: TRBV29-1; cdr3_aa: SVEIRRNNEQF
v_call: TRBV28; cdr3_aa: ASRPVGGGNNEQF
v_call: TRBV2; cdr3_aa: ASSQQMNTEAF
v_call: TRBV4-1; cdr3_aa: ASSQEATADTQY
v_call: TRBV7-2; cdr3_aa: ASSLSAGGPVGELF
v_call: TRBV12-5; cdr3_aa: ASGLDTGTQQF
v_call: TRBV6-5; cdr3_aa: ASNRGPIDQPQH
v_call: TRBV28; cdr3_aa: ASTGRDQPQH
v_call: TRBV7-2; cdr3_aa: ASSFQGGDTQY
v_call: TRBV9; cdr3_aa: ASSGPQQTGTGTGYT
v_call: TRBV5-4; cdr3_aa: ASSLVASGIGSGANVLT